Following are 26 T cell receptor beta chains from one sample sequenced in a study of blood T cell repertoires in COVID-19. TCRdb's table, derived via immunoSEQ multiplex PCR, lists solely in-frame clones and lacks some. The profile shows about 60,000 clones, about four fifths of them singletons. Source material: peripheral blood. Receptor source: a human donor in a cohort sampled during active COVID-19.

This clone was seen more than once but under ten times. V usage is TRBV4-1 and J usage is TRBJ1-6; TRBD1 matches at 8 bases. In germline, CDR1 is MGHRA, CDR2 YSYEKL. The CDR3 spans 15 residues. Trimming removed 7 bases from V and 8 bases from J; junction bases left unmatched: 10. The CDR3, as DNA: TGCGCCAGCAACACCGGGCAGGGGGCTTATTCACCCCTCCACTTT. Encoded protein: CASNTGQGAYSPLHF.

This chain connects TRBV3-1 (or the pseudogene TRBV3-2) to TRBJ2-3; 14 nucleotides agree with TRBD2. Germline assignment: CDR1 LGHDT and CDR2 YNNKEL (reference sequence). V lost 0 bases and J lost 4; bases outside the gene matches: 9. The length of the CDR3 is 19 residues. The CDR3 region has the DNA TGTGCCAGCAGCCAAGAGGGGGAAAGGGGACTAGCGGGAGCAGATACGCAGTATTTT. Its translation is CASSQEGERGLAGADTQYF.

The V call is TRBV13, the J call TRBJ1-1; maybe TRBD1 (5 bases). Germline V gene sequence: CDR1 PRHDT, CDR2 FYEKMQ (reference sequence). The length of the CDR3 is 14 residues. Trimming left V 3 bases short and J 1 base short, with 9 bases between. The CDR3 DNA follows: TGTGCCAGCAGCTTTCGCCAGGGGAACACTGAAGCTTTCTTT. Translation gives CASSFRQGNTEAFF. Complete variable domain (other parts from reference TRBV13 and TRBJ1-1): AAGVIQSPRHLIKEKRETATLKCYPIPRHDTVYWYQQGPGQDPQFLISFYEKMQSDKGSIPDRFSAQQFSDYHSELNMSSLELGDSALYFCASSFRQGNTEAFFGQGTRLTVV.

J is TRBJ1-2 and V is TRBV2; D may be TRBD1 (5 bases). The V end lost 6 bases, the J end lost 6 bases, and 17 bases lay between the germline ends. The CDR3 has 14 residues. Germline V gene sequence: CDR1 SNHLY, CDR2 FYNNEI. The CDR3 region is CASSVRDSSDGYTF. CDR3 bases: TGTGCCAGCAGCGTCCGAGACAGCAGCGATGGCTACACCTTC.

The chain recombines TRBV18 with TRBJ1-2; the match to TRBD1 covers 12 bases. Losses at the gene ends were 0 bases for V and 8 bases for J; bases not matched to a gene: 4. Germline V gene sequence: CDR1 KGHSH, CDR2 LQKENI. This CDR3 region has 15 residues. The CDR3 reads CASSPPGQGAAGYTF. In DNA form, the CDR3 reads TGTGCCAGCTCACCACCGGGACAGGGGGCGGCCGGCTACACCTTC.

This CDR3 is CASSSLQGPTEAFF. In nucleotides, the CDR3 is TGTGCCAGCAGTTCACTACAGGGCCCCACTGAAGCTTTCTTT. V and J are TRBV27 and TRBJ1-1; tentatively, D is TRBD1 (6 bases). Looked up from germline, CDR1 is MNHEY and CDR2 is SMNVEV (reference sequence). This CDR3 region has 14 residues. Trimming removed 4 bases from V and 4 bases from J, with 13 bases in between.

The chain combines TRBV6-5 with TRBJ1-5; D not resolved. The length of the CDR3 is 15 residues. Germline V lookup: CDR1 MNHEY, CDR2 SVGAGI. The germline V and J ends were trimmed by 0 bases and 2 bases, with 8 bases remaining between them. DNA of the CDR3: TGTGCCAGCAGTTACTCGGGTACAGGCAATCAGCCCCAGCATTTT. This translates into CASSYSGTGNQPQHF.

The V call is TRBV19, the J call TRBJ1-5, with 8 bases aligning to TRBD1. This CDR3 is built from 15 residues. Germline loops: CDR1 LNHDA, CDR2 SQIVND (reference sequence). The junction had 8 bases not matched to a gene; V was cut back by 5 bases and J by 5 bases. DNA of the CDR3: TGTGCCAGTAGTGTCCGGGACAGGAGTTATCAGCCCCAGCATTTT. Its translation: CASSVRDRSYQPQHF.

The V and J genes are TRBV2 and TRBJ2-2, with D perhaps TRBD1 (5 bases). Germline V gene sequence: CDR1 SNHLY, CDR2 FYNNEI. The CDR3 has 15 amino acids. Trimming left V 2 bases short and J 3 bases short, with 10 bases between. CDR3 DNA: TGTGCCAGCAGTGAACAGGGTAGGGACACCGGGGAGCTGTTTTTT. It is translated as CASSEQGRDTGELFF.

V gene TRBV6-5 combines with J gene TRBJ2-1; weak D call: TRBD2 (5 bases). Looked up from germline, CDR1 is MNHEY and CDR2 is SVGAGI. Trimming shortened V by 5 bases and J by 9 bases, and 14 bases separated the two germline ends. The CDR3 consists of 13 residues. CDR3 region: CASSMTNLGEQFF. DNA for the CDR3: TGTGCCAGCAGTATGACTAATCTAGGTGAGCAGTTCTTC.

The J gene is TRBJ2-2, the V gene TRBV18, with D possibly TRBD1 on 6 matching bases. V was cut by 4 bases and J by 5 bases, with 11 bases left in between. This CDR3 is built from 14 residues. Germline V CDR1 and CDR2: KGHSH, LQKENI. The chain's CDR3 is CASSLEQGTGELFF. In DNA, the CDR3 is TGTGCCAGCTCACTGGAACAGGGTACCGGGGAGCTGTTTTTT.

This clone was picked up a small number of times. The chain has TRBV1 and TRBJ2-1; TRBD2, the table's D call, was not compared with the DNA. TRBV1 is a pseudogene. The CDR3 is 15 amino acids. The CDR3 here is CTSSEGLAGYNEQFF. The DNA for the CDR3 is TGCACCAGCAGCGAGGGACTAGCGGGCTACAATGAGCAGTTCTTC.

The V and J genes are TRBV28 and TRBJ1-1; 8 bases are a match to TRBD1. The trim removed 10 bases at V and 11 bases at J, leaving 18 bases unmatched. Germline values: CDR1 MDHEN, CDR2 SYDVKM. CDR3 size: 14 residues. CDR3 DNA: TGTGCCACCCAGAGGACAGGGCTCACCCCGTCGGCTTTCTTT. It is translated as CATQRTGLTPSAFF.

This clone was seen a single time. For the CDR3, the DNA is TGTGCCAGCCAATCCCGACAGGGGGTGAACACTGAAGCTTTCTTT. It translates to CASQSRQGVNTEAFF. The chain carries TRBV6-6 and TRBJ1-1; 9 bases are a match to TRBD1. J gave up 0 bases and V 8 bases, and 7 bases lay outside the gene matches. This CDR3 has 15 amino acids. Germline V CDR1 and CDR2: MNHNY, SVGAGI (reference sequence).

Only a few counts were recorded for this clone. J is TRBJ1-2 and V is TRBV6-2 or TRBV6-3; perhaps TRBD1 as D (6 bases). CDR1 and CDR2 (germline): MNHEY, SVGEGT. The CDR3 sequence is 15 residues long. V was pared by 5 bases and J by 5 bases, with 18 bases between. The CDR3 coding sequence is TGTGCCAGCAGTAGAGACTTAGGACAGACTTATGGCTACACCTTC. Translated: CASSRDLGQTYGYTF.

V is TRBV9 and J is TRBJ2-3; TRBD1 matches 9 bases. The trim removed 1 base at V and 4 bases at J, leaving 1 base unmatched. CDR3 length equals 14 residues. CDR1 is SGDLS, CDR2 YYNGEE, per germline. The CDR3 sequence: CASSVRTGADTQYF. The CDR3 region has the DNA TGTGCCAGCAGCGTAAGGACAGGGGCAGATACGCAGTATTTT.

The chain couples TRBV3-1 (or the pseudogene TRBV3-2) to TRBJ2-7; D perhaps matches TRBD2 (5 bases). The CDR3 is 13 amino acids. V was shortened by 4 bases and J by 5 bases, with 12 bases between the two germline ends. Germline V CDR1 and CDR2: LGHDT, YNNKEL (reference sequence). CDR3 sequence reads: CASSPRARDEQYF. CDR3 sequence (DNA): TGTGCCAGCAGCCCGAGGGCAAGGGACGAGCAGTACTTC.

The chain joins TRBV12-3 or TRBV12-4 to TRBJ2-1, with D possibly being TRBD1 (6 bases). V dropped 2 bases and J dropped 5 bases, with 7 bases sitting between them. The CDR3 is made up of 13 amino acids. The CDR3 sequence is CASSLQGNNEQFF. The CDR3 DNA is TGTGCCAGCAGTTTACAGGGGAACAATGAGCAGTTCTTC.

The rearrangement uses TRBV30 and TRBJ2-7, with a weak D call TRBD2 (5 bases). This CDR3 has 11 residues. The germline V gene has CDR1 GTSNPN and CDR2 SVGIG (reference sequence). V dropped 0 bases and J dropped 6 bases, with 6 bases sitting between them. DNA of the CDR3: TGTGCCTGGAGTGTAGGAGGCGAGCAGTACTTC. It codes for CAWSVGGEQYF.

The chain has TRBV9 and TRBJ1-1; D not resolved. This CDR3 has 13 amino acids. Per the germline V gene, CDR1 is SGDLS and CDR2 is YYNGEE. V dropped 0 bases and J dropped 3 bases, with 6 bases sitting between them. The CDR3 DNA reads as TGTGCCAGCAGCGTAGTCCCGGACACTGAAGCTTTCTTT. Translation: CASSVVPDTEAFF. The full variable domain, its missing parts supplied by reference TRBV9 and TRBJ1-1, is DSGVTQTPKHLITATGQRVTLRCSPRSGDLSVYWYQQSLDQGLQFLIQYYNGEERAKGNILERFSAQQFPDLHSELNLSSLELGDSALYFCASSVVPDTEAFFGQGTRLTVV.

This sequence joins TRBV18 and TRBJ1-2, with 8 bases that match TRBD1. CDR3 size: 16 residues. J was trimmed by 4 bases and V by 3 bases; bases with no gene match: 10. Germline-derived CDR1 and CDR2 are KGHSH and LQKENI. CDR3 sequence (DNA): TGTGCCAGCTCACCCGGGACAGGAGGGGAAGGCTATGGCTACACCTTC. Translating gives CASSPGTGGEGYGYTF.

The chain recombines TRBV7-3 with TRBJ1-3; D is unresolved. The CDR3 has 14 residues. The V end lost 4 bases, the J end lost 0 bases, and 7 bases lay between the germline ends. Germline V gene data show CDR1 as SGHTA and CDR2 as FQGTGA. The CDR3 nucleotides are TGTGCCAGCAGCTCCCCCGGCTCTGGAAACACCATATATTTT. This translates into CASSSPGSGNTIYF.

The V call is TRBV7-9, the J call TRBJ2-3; possibly TRBD1 for D (6 bases). In germline, CDR1 is SEHNR, CDR2 FQNEAQ (reference sequence). This CDR3 has 15 amino acids. The V gene lost 5 bases and the J gene lost 6 bases, with 18 bases spanning the gap. The CDR3 loop is CASSPSQGFEDTQYF. DNA for the CDR3: TGTGCCAGCAGCCCATCACAGGGATTTGAGGATACGCAGTATTTT.

V gene TRBV11-1 combines with J gene TRBJ2-1; 11 nucleotides line up with TRBD1. There are 16 residues in the CDR3. With V trimmed by 6 bases and J by 2 bases, 6 bases remained unmatched. In germline, CDR1 is SGHAT, CDR2 FQDESV (reference sequence). CDR3 sequence: CASSPWTGGTYNEQFF. In DNA, the CDR3 is TGTGCCAGCAGTCCCTGGACAGGGGGCACCTACAATGAGCAGTTCTTC.

V is TRBV7-2 and J is TRBJ2-1, with D possibly TRBD1 on 6 matching bases. The CDR3 contains 15 residues. Per germline, CDR1 SGHTA and CDR2 FQGNSA. Trimming shortened V by 5 bases and J by 4 bases, and 15 bases separated the two germline ends. The CDR3 protein is CASSIGQRLYNEQFF. CDR3 DNA sequence: TGTGCCAGCAGCATCGGACAGCGACTTTACAATGAGCAGTTCTTC.

The chain combines TRBV6-5 with TRBJ1-2; weak D call: TRBD1 (5 bases). The CDR3 has 15 residues. The germline V gene has CDR1 MNHEY and CDR2 SVGAGI. V lost 8 bases and J lost 2, with 18 bases in between. The DNA of the CDR3 is TGTGCCAGCCACATTAGGGGAGGGCCCAACTATGGCTACACCTTC. Its protein product is CASHIRGGPNYGYTF.